Presented here are 13 T cell receptor beta chains from one specimen sequenced in a study of beta chain features in type 1 diabetes. Investigators reverse transcribed all isolated RNA, so they sequenced expressed TCRB transcripts. TCRdb keeps only in-frame clones here, not all; method: immunoSEQ multiplex PCR. The table shows approximately 170,000 clones, with 6.5% to 9.5% occurring only once. The antigens of these receptors remain unknown. General observations from the study: Type 1 diabetes patients had TCRB CDR3s that were shorter (moderately but significantly so) in all four CD4+ subsets.

Sequenced input: central memory CD4+ T cells from blood. The receptor set was obtained from a woman aged 40 to 55 with type 1 diabetes.

The V call is TRBV15, the J call TRBJ1-1; 7 bases are shared with TRBD1. The germline gives CDR1 LNHNV, CDR2 YYDKDF (reference sequence). V dropped 3 bases and J dropped 6; count of bases not matched to a gene: 4. CDR3 length: 13 amino acids. DNA of the CDR3: TGTGCCACCAGCAGGCAGGGGGGACCTGAAGCTTTCTTT. This translates into CATSRQGGPEAFF.

J is TRBJ2-5 and V is TRBV7-3; perhaps TRBD2 as D (6 bases). The CDR3 sequence is 17 residues long. Germline-derived CDR1 and CDR2 are SGHTA and FQGTGA. Between the trimmed V and J ends, which lost 1 base and 2 bases, there was a span of 17 bases. The CDR3 DNA sequence: TGTGCCAGCAGCTTAAGACCCGCGGGGAGGAGGCAAGAGACCCAGTACTTC. This codes for CASSLRPAGRRQETQYF.

There are many counts of this clone. The chain combines TRBV27 with TRBJ2-1; 13 positions agree with TRBD2. The J segment lost 1 base and the V segment lost 3 bases, leaving 3 bases of the junction unmatched. The CDR3 consists of 17 residues. In germline, CDR1 is MNHEY, CDR2 SMNVEV (reference sequence). CDR3 sequence: CASSFGLAGASYNEQFF. The CDR3 DNA reads as TGTGCCAGCAGTTTCGGACTAGCGGGGGCATCCTACAATGAGCAGTTCTTC.

The rearrangement uses TRBV19 and TRBJ1-5; D remains unclear. The CDR3 spans 12 residues. Trimming took 7 bases from V and 4 from J, leaving 8 bases between them. Germline CDR1 LNHDA, CDR2 SQIVND (reference sequence). The CDR3 here is CASNEENQPQHF. CDR3 nucleotide sequence: TGTGCCAGTAATGAAGAGAATCAGCCCCAGCATTTT.

This clone has just a few counts. The chain links TRBV5-4 to TRBJ1-1; weak D call: TRBD1 (5 bases). Germline CDR1 SGHNT, CDR2 YYREEE (reference sequence). The CDR3 is 14 amino acids. Trimming took 3 bases from V and 5 from J, leaving 14 bases between them. This CDR3 reads CASSWEGRGTEAFF. CDR3 coding DNA: TGTGCCAGCAGCTGGGAGGGGAGAGGGACTGAAGCTTTCTTT. Full variable domain (remainder filled in from reference TRBV5-4 and TRBJ1-1): ETGVTQSPTHLIKTRGQQVTLRCSSQSGHNTVSWYQQALGQGPQFIFQYYREEENGRGNFPPRFSGLQFPNYSSELNVNALELDDSALYLCASSWEGRGTEAFFGQGTRLTVV.

J is TRBJ2-2 and V is TRBV28; no clear D. Trimming left V 2 bases short and J 5 bases short, with 9 bases between. The germline CDR1 and CDR2 sequences are MDHEN and SYDVKM. This CDR3 has 14 residues. CDR3 DNA: TGTGCCAGCAGTTTACGAGTCCAAACCGGGGAGCTGTTTTTT. Its protein is CASSLRVQTGELFF.

As DNA, the CDR3 is TGTGCCTGGAGTGTACAGGTGGGCCCCTACGAGCAGTACTTC. Its protein is CAWSVQVGPYEQYF. The chain recombines TRBV30 with TRBJ2-7; the D gene is possibly TRBD1 (5 bases). Germline V gives CDR1 GTSNPN, CDR2 SVGIG (reference sequence). CDR3 size: 14 residues. Trimming removed 0 bases at V and 2 bases at J, with 11 bases between.

This clone was seen a handful of times. This sequence joins TRBV5-1 and TRBJ1-1; D is ambiguous. V gave up 1 base and J gave up 4 bases, with 5 bases separating them. This CDR3 has 12 amino acids. Germline CDR1 and CDR2: SGHRS and YFSETQ. For the CDR3, the DNA is TGCGCCAGCAGCTTGCGGAGCACTGAAGCTTTCTTT. The encoded protein is CASSLRSTEAFF.

There are a few counts of this clone. This chain connects TRBV18 to TRBJ2-3; 11 bases align to TRBD2. The CDR3 is made up of 15 amino acids. Trimming took 3 bases from V and 2 from J; bases not matched to a gene: 1. Germline V gene sequence: CDR1 KGHSH, CDR2 LQKENI. The CDR3 is CASSPGLAVTDTQYF. The DNA of the CDR3 is TGTGCCAGCTCACCGGGACTAGCGGTCACAGATACGCAGTATTTT.

This clone showed up many times. This chain connects TRBV28 to TRBJ1-6; 10 bases map to TRBD1. The CDR3 length is 15 residues. The V segment lost 6 bases and the J segment 7 bases; nucleotides outside the gene matches: 6. CDR1 MDHEN and CDR2 SYDVKM come from the germline V gene. CDR3 nucleotides: TGTGCCAGCAGGGGACAGGGGACCTTCAATTCACCCCTCCACTTT. Its translation is CASRGQGTFNSPLHF.

This clone has at least ten counts. The genes are TRBV2 and TRBJ2-1, with D tentatively TRBD2 (7 bases). Trimming took 11 bases from V and 7 from J, leaving 24 bases between them. Germline V gene data show CDR1 as SNHLY and CDR2 as FYNNEI. The CDR3 runs 15 residues. The CDR3 protein is CAGKTSAFRGNEQFF. The CDR3 DNA reads TGTGCCGGCAAAACTAGCGCCTTTAGGGGGAATGAGCAGTTCTTC.

J is TRBJ2-3 and V is TRBV10-3; 8 bases match TRBD2. V dropped 3 bases and J dropped 2; count of bases not matched to a gene: 7. Germline V gene lookup returns CDR1 ENHRY and CDR2 SYGVKD. The CDR3 is made up of 16 amino acids. Here the CDR3 reads CAISDAAGGTTDTQYF. In DNA, the CDR3 is TGTGCCATCAGTGATGCGGCGGGAGGTACCACAGATACGCAGTATTTT.

This clone was counted a few times. The CDR3 region has the DNA TGTGCCAGCAGCTTGGGAGTACAAGAGACCCAGTACTTC. Protein sequence: CASSLGVQETQYF. The rearrangement joins TRBV7-2 to TRBJ2-5, with D possibly being TRBD2 (5 bases). Germline CDR1 reads SGHTA; CDR2 reads FQGNSA. V was trimmed by 3 bases and J by 2 bases, leaving 7 bases between them. The CDR3 loop spans 13 amino acids.